The 9 T cell receptor beta chains below were found in one sample sequenced in a study of CD8 T cells in Susac syndrome. After extraction with the RNeasy kit, about 0.45 to 1 ug of the RNA was reverse transcribed using random hexamers. MiXCR was run by TCRdb on the immunoSEQ multiplex PCR reads, yielding one entry per CDR3 protein. The sample contains a few hundred thousand distinct CDR3 sequences, approximately 84% of which appear only once. The specimen was CD8+ T cells from PBMCs. The receptors were sampled from a human donor with multiple sclerosis.

The chain links TRBV7-6 to TRBJ2-7; D is uncertain. Trimming removed 3 bases at V and 3 bases at J, with 15 bases between. Germline CDR1 and CDR2: SGHVS and FNYEAQ. The CDR3 runs 15 residues. CDR3 amino acids: CASSFSRLQYYEQYF. DNA of the CDR3: TGTGCCAGCAGCTTTTCCCGCCTTCAATACTACGAGCAGTACTTC.

The chain has TRBV12-3 or TRBV12-4 and TRBJ1-2; unclear D gene. Trimming removed 3 bases from V and 5 bases from J, with 13 bases in between. The CDR3 consists of 14 residues. CDR3 sequence (DNA): TGTGCCAGCAGTTTGCCCCTGGGCTCATATGGCTACACCTTC. This sequence encodes CASSLPLGSYGYTF.

The chain employs TRBV11-2 and TRBJ1-1, with D hard to call. The germline gives CDR1 SGHAT, CDR2 FQNNGV. Trimming left V 8 bases short and J 0 bases short, with 10 bases between. The CDR3 extends over 13 amino acids. The CDR3 DNA follows: TGTGCCAGCGGGTCCCAGGTGAACACTGAAGCTTTCTTT. As protein: CASGSQVNTEAFF.

The CDR3 DNA sequence: TGCAGTGCCCCTCCCGGGACAAAGTCCCCGTACAGACCCTGGGGTGAAGCTTTCTTT. Translated: CSAPPGTKSPYRPWGEAFF. The chain links TRBV20-1 to TRBJ1-1; D possibly corresponds to TRBD1 (6 bases). Germline V gives CDR1 DFQATT, CDR2 SNEGSKA (reference sequence). Trimming took 6 bases from V and 7 from J, leaving 36 bases between them. The CDR3 runs to 19 residues.

This clonotype showed up just once. The V gene is TRBV29-1, the J gene TRBJ2-1, with 13 bases that match TRBD2. The CDR3 consists of 17 residues. Germline V gene sequence: CDR1 SQVTM, CDR2 ANQGSEA. V lost 4 bases to trimming and J lost 1 base; unmatched junction nucleotides: 7. Written as DNA, the CDR3 is TGCAGCGTTGCGGGACTAGCGGGAATTTATTCCTACAATGAGCAGTTCTTC. It is translated as CSVAGLAGIYSYNEQFF.

This rearrangement joins TRBV23-1 to TRBJ2-3; D is perhaps TRBD2 (6 bases). TRBV23-1 is treated as an ORF (open reading frame) with a function not yet certain. This CDR3 contains 16 residues. V lost 3 bases to trimming and J lost 6 bases, with 19 bases between them. The CDR3 bases are TGCGCCAGCAGTCACCCCGACGGGACTCCCCACGATACGCAGTATTTT. This codes for CASSHPDGTPHDTQYF.

V is TRBV20-1 and J is TRBJ1-1; no reliable D call. Trimming cost V 0 bases and J 3 bases, with 14 bases left between them. This CDR3 region has 15 residues. The germline V gene encodes CDR1 DFQATT and CDR2 SNEGSKA (reference sequence). The CDR3 loop reads CSARDLDKPHTEAFF. The CDR3, as DNA: TGCAGTGCTAGAGATCTAGACAAACCTCACACTGAAGCTTTCTTT.

The chain is built from TRBV12-5 and TRBJ1-5; no clear D gene. The CDR3 is 12 amino acids. CDR1 LGHNT and CDR2 FRNRAP come from the germline V gene. The ends were cut back, 6 bases at V and 5 bases at J, with 8 bases in the middle. CDR3: CASGPRYQPQHF. Written as DNA, the CDR3 is TGTGCTAGTGGCCCCAGATATCAGCCCCAGCATTTT.

The chain links TRBV6-5 to TRBJ2-5; TRBD2 agrees at 9 bases. The germline V gene has CDR1 MNHEY and CDR2 SVGAGI. This CDR3 contains 15 residues. Trimming at V came to 0 bases and at J to 2 bases, leaving 1 base not matched to a gene. As DNA, the CDR3 is TGTGCCAGCAGTTACTCCCTAGCGGGACAAGAGACCCAGTACTTC. As protein: CASSYSLAGQETQYF.